This T cell receptor beta chain appears in the sequencing data of a study of blood T cell repertoires in COVID-19. The overall study: The study drew acute and convalescent COVID-19 samples from the United States, Italy and Spain.

Unmatched junction bases numbered 7, after V lost 5 bases and J lost 2 bases. This CDR3 is 17 amino acids long. The V gene's germline CDR1 is ENHRY and CDR2 SYGVKD. The repertoire was sequenced with immunoSEQ multiplex PCR; TCRdb's copy has only in-frame clones and lacks some. The sample yields about 62,000 clones, around 86% seen once. The sample taken for sequencing was peripheral blood. This TCR was sampled from a woman of 80 years or more with acute or convalescent COVID-19. The rearrangement joins TRBV10-3 to TRBJ2-6; 9 positions match TRBD1. This CDR3 reads CAISRDRDNAGANVLTF. CDR3 in DNA: TGTGCCATCAGTCGGGACAGGGATAATGCTGGGGCCAACGTCCTGACTTTC.